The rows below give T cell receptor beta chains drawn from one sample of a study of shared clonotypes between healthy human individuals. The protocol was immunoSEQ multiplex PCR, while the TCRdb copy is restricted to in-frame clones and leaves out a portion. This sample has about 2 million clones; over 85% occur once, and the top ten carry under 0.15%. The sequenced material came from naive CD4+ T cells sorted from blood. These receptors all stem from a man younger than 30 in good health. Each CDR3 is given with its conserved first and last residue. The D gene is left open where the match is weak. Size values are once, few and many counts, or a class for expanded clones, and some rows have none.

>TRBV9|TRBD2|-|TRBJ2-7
TGTGCCAGCAGCCCTCGCGGGGGGTTCCCCTACGAGCAGTACTTC
CASSPRGGFPYEQYF
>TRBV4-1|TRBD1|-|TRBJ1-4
TGCGCCAGCAGCCAAGACCCGGGACAGAAAAATGAAAAACTGTTTTTT
CASSQDPGQKNEKLFF
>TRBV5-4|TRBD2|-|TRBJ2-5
TGTGCCAGCAGCTTAGCGGGGGGGTCCCAAGAGACCCAGTACTTC
CASSLAGGSQETQYF
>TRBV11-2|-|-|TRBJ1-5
TGTGCCAGCAGCTTAGAACGATATCAGCCCCAGCATTTT
CASSLERYQPQHF
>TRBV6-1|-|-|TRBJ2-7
TGTGCCAGCAGTGACTCTCCCGCTCGCGAGCAGTACTTC
CASSDSPAREQYF
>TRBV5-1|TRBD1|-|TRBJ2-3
TGCGCCAGCAGCTCGACAGGGGACCCAAATAATACGCAGTATTTT
CASSSTGDPNNTQYF
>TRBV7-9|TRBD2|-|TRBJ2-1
TGTGCCAGCAGCTTGGGGACTAACAACAATGAGCAGTTCTTC
CASSLGTNNNEQFF
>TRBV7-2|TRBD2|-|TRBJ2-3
TGTGCCAGCAGCTTCAGGACTAGCGGGACCACAGATACGCAGTATTTT
CASSFRTSGTTDTQYF
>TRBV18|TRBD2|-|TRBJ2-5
TGTGCCAGCTCACCACCGGCTAGCGGGGTCCAAGAGACCCAGTACTTC
CASSPPASGVQETQYF
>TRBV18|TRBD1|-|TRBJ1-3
TGTGCCAGCTCACCACAGGGGACAGCTGGAAACACCATATATTTT
CASSPQGTAGNTIYF
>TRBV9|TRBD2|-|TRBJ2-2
TGTGCCAGCAGCGTAGGGGAGGGGACCGGGGAGCTGTTTTTT
CASSVGEGTGELFF
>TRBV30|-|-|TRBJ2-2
TGTGCCTGGACCCGGAGGGGGGCGAACACCGGGGAGCTGTTTTTT
CAWTRRGANTGELFF
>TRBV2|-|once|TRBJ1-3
TGTGCCAGCAGTGAGACAGGAAACACCATATATTTT
CASSETGNTIYF
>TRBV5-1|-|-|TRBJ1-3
TGCGCCAGCAGCTCACAGGGTAACTCTGGAAACACCATATATTTT
CASSSQGNSGNTIYF
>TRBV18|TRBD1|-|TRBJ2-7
TGTGCCAGCTCACCATTACAGGGGGGATACGAGCAGTACTTC
CASSPLQGGYEQYF
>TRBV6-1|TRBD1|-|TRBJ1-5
TGTGCCAGCAGTGCTACTTCGACAGGGGGAAGGCAGCCCCAGCATTTT
CASSATSTGGRQPQHF
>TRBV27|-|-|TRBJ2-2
TGTGCCAGCAGTTTAGCGTCGGGGGCGAACACCGGGGAGCTGTTTTTT
CASSLASGANTGELFF
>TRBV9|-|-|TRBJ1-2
TGTGCCAGCAGCGTAAAGCCGGCCGATGGCTACACCTTC
CASSVKPADGYTF
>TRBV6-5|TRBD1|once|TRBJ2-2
TGTGCCAGCAGACAGGGGTCGACCGGGGAGCTGTTTTTT
CASRQGSTGELFF
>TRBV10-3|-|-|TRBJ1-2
TGTGCCATCAGTGAGTTGAGCCAGTCTGGCTACACCTTC
CAISELSQSGYTF
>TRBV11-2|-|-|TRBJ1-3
TGTGCCAGCAGCTCATATGAGAGCGGTGGGGGAAACACCATATATTTT
CASSSYESGGGNTIYF
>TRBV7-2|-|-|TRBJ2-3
TGTGCCAGCAGCATCGGCCGAAAGGGACCCACAGATACGCAGTATTTT
CASSIGRKGPTDTQYF
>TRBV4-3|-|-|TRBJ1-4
TGCGCCAGCAGCCAAGTGGGGGTAAATGAAAAACTGTTTTTT
CASSQVGVNEKLFF
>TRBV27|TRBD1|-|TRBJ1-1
TGTGCCAGCAGGGACGACAGGGGCACTGAAGCTTTCTTT
CASRDDRGTEAFF
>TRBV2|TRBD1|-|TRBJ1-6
TGTGCCAGCAGTGATTCTGGGACAGCTAATTCACCCCTCCACTTT
CASSDSGTANSPLHF
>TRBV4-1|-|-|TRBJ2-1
TGCGCCAGCAGCCAAGATCGGATAGTTCTCAATGAGCAGTTCTTC
CASSQDRIVLNEQFF
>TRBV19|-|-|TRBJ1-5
TGTGCCAGTAGCGGAATCCCGGGGCAGCCCCAGCATTTT
CASSGIPGQPQHF
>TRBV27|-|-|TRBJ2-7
TGTGCCAGCAGTTTAAAATCCGACTACGAGCAGTACTTC
CASSLKSDYEQYF
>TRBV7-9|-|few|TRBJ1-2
TGTGCCAGCAGCTTAGGCCGCCAGATCTCTGGCTACACCTTC
CASSLGRQISGYTF
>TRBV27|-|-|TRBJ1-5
TGTGCCAGCAGTTTATCAGGTAATCAGCCCCAGCATTTT
CASSLSGNQPQHF
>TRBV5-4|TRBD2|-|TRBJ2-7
TGTGCCAGCAGCCTTACTAGCGGGAGTGTCTACGAGCAGTACTTC
CASSLTSGSVYEQYF
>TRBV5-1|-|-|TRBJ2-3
TGCGCCAGCAGACTCAGGGACATAAGAGGCACAGATACGCAGTATTTT
CASRLRDIRGTDTQYF
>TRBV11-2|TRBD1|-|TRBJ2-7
TGTGCCAGCAGCTTAGATGCCCTGGGACAGGAGACCTACGAGCAGTACTTC
CASSLDALGQETYEQYF
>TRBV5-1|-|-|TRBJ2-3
TGCGCCAGCAGGTGGGACGGGTCCACAGATACGCAGTATTTT
CASRWDGSTDTQYF
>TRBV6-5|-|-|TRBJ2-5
TGTGCCAGCAGCCGCCCGGGACTGATAGAGACCCAGTACTTC
CASSRPGLIETQYF
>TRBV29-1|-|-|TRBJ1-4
TGCAGCGTTGGTCAGGCCCTTAATGAAAAACTGTTTTTT
CSVGQALNEKLFF
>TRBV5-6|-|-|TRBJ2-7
TGTGCCAGCAGCTTGGGGAGCTCCTACGAGCAGTACTTC
CASSLGSSYEQYF
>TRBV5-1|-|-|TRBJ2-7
TGCGCCAGCAGCTTGCCCCGTGTGGGGTCCTACGAGCAGTACTTC
CASSLPRVGSYEQYF
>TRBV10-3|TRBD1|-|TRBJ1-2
TGTGCCATCACTGCCGGGACAGGAAGCTATGGCTACACCTTC
CAITAGTGSYGYTF
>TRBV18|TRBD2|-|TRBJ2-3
TGTGCCAGCTCACCATTGACTAGCGGGGTATATGCAGATACGCAGTATTTT
CASSPLTSGVYADTQYF
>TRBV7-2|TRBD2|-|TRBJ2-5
TGTGCCAGCAGCTTAGATTTTAGGACTAGTAGGGAGACCCAGTACTTC
CASSLDFRTSRETQYF
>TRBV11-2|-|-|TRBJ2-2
TGTGCCAGCAGTCCCTCAATTGGGACCGGGGAGCTGTTTTTT
CASSPSIGTGELFF
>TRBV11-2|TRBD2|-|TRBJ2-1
TGTGCCAGCAGCTTAACGCGGGAGGTTTACAATGAGCAGTTCTTC
CASSLTREVYNEQFF
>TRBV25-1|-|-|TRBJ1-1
TGTGCCAGCAGTGAATATCAGAATACTGAAGCTTTCTTT
CASSEYQNTEAFF
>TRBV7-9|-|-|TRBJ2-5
TGTGCCAGCAGCTTAGCGGGAGAGGTAGGGGAGACCCAGTACTTC
CASSLAGEVGETQYF
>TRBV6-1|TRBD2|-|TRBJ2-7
TGTGCCAGCAGGAAGACTAGCGGGGGGGCCTACGAGCAGTACTTC
CASRKTSGGAYEQYF
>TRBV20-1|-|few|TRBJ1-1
TGCAGTGCTACGGGGAACACTGAAGCTTTCTTT
CSATGNTEAFF
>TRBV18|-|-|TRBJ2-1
TGTGCCAGCTCACCAAACGGCTTGAATGAGCAGTTCTTC
CASSPNGLNEQFF
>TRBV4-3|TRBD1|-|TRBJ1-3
TGCGCCAGCAGTACAGGGGAACCTGGAAACACCATATATTTT
CASSTGEPGNTIYF